Each of the 11 T cell receptor beta chains below was sequenced from the same sample in a study of control samples from healthy donors and cancer patients. Sequenced by immunoSEQ multiplex PCR; TCRdb stores in-frame clones only, minus some. The repertoire holds 100,000 to 120,000 clones, approximately 82% seen once, with under 8.5% in the top ten. Sequenced material: blood. These receptors came from a man aged 18 to 35 in good health.

This chain uses TRBV28 with TRBJ2-1; weak D call: TRBD2 (6 bases). Germline lookup yields CDR1 MDHEN and CDR2 SYDVKM. This CDR3 is built from 17 residues. V was pared by 6 bases and J by 0 bases, with 18 bases between. In DNA, the CDR3 is TGTGCCAGCAGCCCAGCGGGTCTACAGAGCTCCTACAATGAGCAGTTCTTC. It yields the protein CASSPAGLQSSYNEQFF.

J is TRBJ2-5 and V is TRBV5-5; 7 bases map to TRBD1. The CDR3 contains 17 residues. Germline V lookup: CDR1 SGHKS, CDR2 YYEKEE (reference sequence). V was pared by 0 bases and J by 4 bases, with 12 bases of the junction left unmatched. CDR3 protein: CASSLGSTRGLGETQYF. In nucleotides, the CDR3 is TGTGCCAGCAGCTTGGGATCTACCAGGGGGTTGGGAGAGACCCAGTACTTC.

This chain joins TRBV19 and TRBJ1-1; D might be TRBD1 (5 bases). The V end lost 9 bases, the J end lost 7 bases, and 15 bases lay between the germline ends. This CDR3 is built from 12 residues. Germline lookup yields CDR1 LNHDA and CDR2 SQIVND (reference sequence). The chain's CDR3 is CASGTRGYEAFF. CDR3 bases: TGTGCCAGCGGGACGAGGGGATATGAAGCTTTCTTT.

This clone was counted once. The gene calls are TRBV13 and TRBJ1-1; the D gene is possibly TRBD1 (6 bases). The ends were cut back, 5 bases at V and 5 bases at J, with 24 bases in the middle. Germline-derived CDR1 and CDR2 are PRHDT and FYEKMQ (reference sequence). The CDR3 length is 17 residues. The CDR3 spells CASSPGQLQVVGTEAFF. Written as DNA, the CDR3 is TGTGCCAGCAGCCCAGGACAGCTCCAGGTGGTGGGGACTGAAGCTTTCTTT.

J is TRBJ2-3 and V is TRBV7-2, with D unclear. CDR3 size: 12 residues. Germline V lookup: CDR1 SGHTA, CDR2 FQGNSA. Trimming took off 5 bases at V and 2 bases at J, with 5 bases between the two ends. This chain's CDR3 is CASSPPTDTQYF. CDR3 nucleotide sequence: TGTGCCAGCAGCCCTCCCACAGATACGCAGTATTTT.

This clone has a single count. The chain couples TRBV18 to TRBJ1-2, with D possibly being TRBD1 (5 bases). In germline, CDR1 is KGHSH, CDR2 LQKENI. V was shortened by 3 bases and J by 2 bases, with 22 bases between the two germline ends. The CDR3 contains 18 residues. The CDR3 region is CASSPGRQVHSGNYGYTF. The DNA of the CDR3 is TGTGCCAGCTCACCGGGACGGCAGGTTCATAGTGGGAACTATGGCTACACCTTC.

The CDR3 DNA follows: TGTGCCAGCAGTTTGGCGACAGGGAGTAGCAATCAGCCCCAGCATTTT. This gives the protein CASSLATGSSNQPQHF. The J gene is TRBJ1-5, the V gene TRBV28, with 7 bases lining up with TRBD1. The CDR3 is made up of 16 amino acids. Germline V gene lookup returns CDR1 MDHEN and CDR2 SYDVKM. V shed 3 bases and J 0 bases; nucleotides not matched to a gene: 5.

The V and J genes are TRBV11-2 and TRBJ2-3; no reliable D call. This CDR3 comprises 12 residues. V was cut by 3 bases and J by 8 bases, with 9 bases left in between. Germline CDR1 is SGHAT and CDR2 is FQNNGV. CDR3 sequence: CASSFRLATQYF. In DNA, the CDR3 is TGTGCCAGCAGCTTTCGCCTGGCTACGCAGTATTTT.

In DNA, the CDR3 is TGTGCCTGGAGCCTCCTTTCGCGGGAGTACCAAGAGACCCAGTACTTC. It is translated as CAWSLLSREYQETQYF. The chain recombines TRBV30 with TRBJ2-5, with TRBD2 identical over 7 bases. V shed 3 bases, J shed 0 bases, and the junction held 10 bases outside the gene matches. The germline V gene encodes CDR1 GTSNPN and CDR2 SVGIG (reference sequence). This CDR3 has 16 amino acids.

Note on this clone: Other nucleotide sequences in the sample specify the same CDR3. The chain joins TRBV3-1 (or the pseudogene TRBV3-2) to TRBJ1-2; no definite D call. In germline, CDR1 is LGHDT, CDR2 YNNKEL (reference sequence). The CDR3 spans 14 residues. Trimming removed 4 bases from V and 1 base from J, with 10 bases in between. The CDR3 is CASSRMEGNYGYTF. The CDR3 coding sequence is TGTGCCAGCAGCCGGATGGAAGGTAACTATGGCTACACCTTC.

The chain employs TRBV24-1 and TRBJ1-2; D is unclear. CDR3 length: 13 amino acids. Trimming took 3 bases from V and 8 from J, leaving 12 bases between them. From germline, CDR1 is KGHDR and CDR2 SFDVKD. CDR3 amino acids: CATSDPLFRGYTF. CDR3 sequence (DNA): TGTGCCACCAGTGATCCCCTGTTCCGCGGCTACACCTTC.